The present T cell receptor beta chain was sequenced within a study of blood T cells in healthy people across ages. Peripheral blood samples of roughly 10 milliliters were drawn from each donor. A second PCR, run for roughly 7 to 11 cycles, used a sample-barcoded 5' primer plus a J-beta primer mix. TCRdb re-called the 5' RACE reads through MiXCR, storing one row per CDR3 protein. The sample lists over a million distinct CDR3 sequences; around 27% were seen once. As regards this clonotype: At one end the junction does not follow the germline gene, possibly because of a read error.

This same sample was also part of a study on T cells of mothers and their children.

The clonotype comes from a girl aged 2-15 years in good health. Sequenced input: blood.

The CDR3 loop is CATSFTLGERFTDTQYF. The DNA of the CDR3 is TGTGCCACCAGTTTTACATTGGGAGAGAGGTTCACAGATACGCAGTATTTT. The chain couples TRBV28 to TRBJ2-3, with D possibly TRBD2 on 5 matching bases. The germline V gene has CDR1 MDHEN and CDR2 SYDVKM. This CDR3 is 17 amino acids long.